This TCR beta chain was identified during a study of PD-1 blockade in classical Hodgkin lymphoma. Whole-study context: Patients received nivolumab 3 mg/kg intravenously every 2 weeks.

Study results and caveats: By C4D1, diversity of CD4+ TCRs had risen significantly, whereas that of CD8+ TCRs had not. Before treatment, TCR diversity in newly diagnosed patients was reportedly lower than in healthy donors.

The CDR3 is made up of 14 amino acids. Germline lookup yields CDR1 SEHNR and CDR2 FQNEAQ (reference sequence). Trimming left V 1 base short and J 1 base short, with 8 bases between. Here immunoSEQ multiplex PCR was the method, and the copy in TCRdb shows in-frame clones only, minus some. This table holds 20,000 to 25,000 clones, around 80% found once. As to this clone: Its matching antigen is unknown.

All trial patients relapsed after autologous stem cell transplantation. This receptor was obtained from a human donor with classical Hodgkin lymphoma. The material sequenced was peripheral blood mononuclear cells (PBMCs), taken before the second cycle of nivolumab. The chain combines TRBV7-9 with TRBJ2-7; D ambiguous. CDR3 sequence reads: CASSLGRLSYEQYF. The CDR3 DNA follows: TGTGCCAGCAGCTTAGGGCGGCTTTCCTACGAGCAGTACTTC.